This TCR beta chain was sequenced for a study of OX40 agonist ivuxolimab in advanced cancers. This clone occurred once. Its antigen is not known. Overall study findings and caveats: Determination of antigen specificity was not performed for the expanded peripheral T cells.

The CDR3 spans 15 residues. V lost 3 bases, J lost 0 bases, and 9 bases lay in between. CDR1 and CDR2 from the germline V gene are MNHEY and SVGAGI. Measured with immunoSEQ multiplex PCR; TCRdb has only the in-frame clones, and not every one. The profile covers some 40,000 clones, with 85% to 95% appearing a single time and roughly 15% taken by the ten largest. This sequence originates from an adult with an advanced solid tumor such as melanoma, head and neck, liver or kidney cancer. V is TRBV6-5 and J is TRBJ1-5; D is uncertain. The sequences come from CD4+ or CD8+ T cells sorted from blood, collected in a trial of the OX40 agonist ivuxolimab. The CDR3 DNA sequence: TGTGCCAGCAGTTATGGCGGCGGTAGCAATCAGCCCCAGCATTTT. It specifies CASSYGGGSNQPQHF.